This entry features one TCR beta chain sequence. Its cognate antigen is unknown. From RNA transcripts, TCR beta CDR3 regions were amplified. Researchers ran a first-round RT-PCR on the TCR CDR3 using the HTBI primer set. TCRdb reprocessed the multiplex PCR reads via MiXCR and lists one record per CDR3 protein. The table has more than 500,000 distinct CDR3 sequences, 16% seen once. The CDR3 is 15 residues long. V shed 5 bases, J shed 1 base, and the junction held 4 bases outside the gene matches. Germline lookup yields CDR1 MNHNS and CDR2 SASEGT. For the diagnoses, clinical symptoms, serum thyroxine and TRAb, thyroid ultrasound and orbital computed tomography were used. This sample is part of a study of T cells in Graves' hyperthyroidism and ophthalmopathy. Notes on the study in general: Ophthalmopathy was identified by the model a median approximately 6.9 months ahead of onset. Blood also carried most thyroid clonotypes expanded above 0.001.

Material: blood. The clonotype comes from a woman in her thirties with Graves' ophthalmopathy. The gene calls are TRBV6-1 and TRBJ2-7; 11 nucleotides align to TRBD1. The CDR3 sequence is CASSFRDRGSYEQYF. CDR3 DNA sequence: TGTGCCAGCAGTTTCCGGGACAGGGGGTCCTACGAGCAGTACTTC.